This T cell receptor beta chain was retrieved from a study of T cell responses to AZD1222 COVID-19 vaccine. This CDR3 has 16 amino acids. V lost 6 bases and J 5 bases, leaving 17 bases between the germline ends. Germline V gene lookup returns CDR1 LNHDA and CDR2 SQIVND (reference sequence). Sequencing was performed with immunoSEQ multiplex PCR; in TCRdb, only in-frame clones are kept and a portion is missing. This repertoire shows approximately 190,000 clones, approximately 95% found once; its top ten account for 0.9% to 1.1%. Study-wide results and limits: Nearly half of unique spike-specific TCRs reportedly avoided B.1.351 and B.1.1.7 mutated regions. There were repertoire samples only from the period after the peak T cell response.

In regard to this clone: Its target is not known.

The rearrangement joins TRBV19 to TRBJ1-6, with a tentative D call TRBD1 (5 bases). Sample: peripheral blood, taken 28 days after the second AZD1222 dose. This TCR was sampled from an adult who received the AZD1222 COVID-19 vaccine. CDR3 nucleotide sequence: TGTGCCAGTAGCCTACGGGCGGGACGGAATAATTCACCCCTCCACTTT. This gives the protein CASSLRAGRNNSPLHF.